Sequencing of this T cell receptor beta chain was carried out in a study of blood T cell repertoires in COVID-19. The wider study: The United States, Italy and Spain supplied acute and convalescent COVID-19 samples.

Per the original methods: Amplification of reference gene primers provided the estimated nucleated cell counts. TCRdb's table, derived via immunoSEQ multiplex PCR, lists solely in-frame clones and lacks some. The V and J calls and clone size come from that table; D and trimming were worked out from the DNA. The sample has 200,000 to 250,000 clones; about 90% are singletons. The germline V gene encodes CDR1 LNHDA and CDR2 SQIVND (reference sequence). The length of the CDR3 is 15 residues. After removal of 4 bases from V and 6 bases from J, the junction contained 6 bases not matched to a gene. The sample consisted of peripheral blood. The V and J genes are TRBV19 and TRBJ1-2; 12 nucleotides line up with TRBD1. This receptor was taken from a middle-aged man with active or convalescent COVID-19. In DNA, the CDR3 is TGTGCCAGTAGTAATCACGGGACAGGGGGCGATGGCTACACCTTC. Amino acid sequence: CASSNHGTGGDGYTF.